The next 32 T cell receptor beta chains were all read from a single sample in a study of beta chain features in type 1 diabetes. General study points: There was a moderate but significant shortening of TCRB CDR3s in all four CD4+ subsets of Type 1 diabetes patients.

These TCRs are of unknown antigen specificity. Expressed TCRB transcripts were sequenced after all isolated RNA was converted to cDNA. Clones were read by immunoSEQ multiplex PCR, and TCRdb kept only the in-frame ones, dropping some. The sample lists about 230,000 clones; about a sixth were seen once. The specimen sequenced was naive CD4+ T cells from blood. The receptor set was obtained from a man under 40 with type 1 diabetes.

The rearrangement joins TRBV29-1 to TRBJ2-1; tentative D call: TRBD1 (6 bases). The CDR3 sequence is 12 residues long. The germline V gene has CDR1 SQVTM and CDR2 ANQGSEA. Trimming took 8 bases from V and 7 from J, leaving 15 bases between them. The CDR3 DNA reads as TGCAGCCTTCGGACAGTCCAGAATGAGCAGTTCTTC. This gives the protein CSLRTVQNEQFF.

There are a few counts of this clone. J is TRBJ1-5 and V is TRBV30; D perhaps matches TRBD1 (5 bases). The V gene's germline CDR1 is GTSNPN and CDR2 SVGIG (reference sequence). Trimming removed 5 bases at V and 0 bases at J, with 11 bases between. This CDR3 is built from 14 residues. The CDR3 nucleotides are TGTGCCTGGCAACAGGTAAATAGCAATCAGCCCCAGCATTTT. Its translation is CAWQQVNSNQPQHF.

The rearrangement uses TRBV15 and TRBJ2-1; no reliable D call. Trimming shortened V by 1 base and J by 4 bases, and 5 bases separated the two germline ends. Germline lookup yields CDR1 LNHNV and CDR2 YYDKDF (reference sequence). The CDR3 is made up of 13 amino acids. The DNA of the CDR3 is TGTGCCACCAGCAGAGGGGTATACAATGAGCAGTTCTTC. This codes for CATSRGVYNEQFF.

This clone was seen a handful of times. Here the CDR3 reads CASSVGGLAIQYF. The CDR3, as DNA: TGTGCCAGCAGCGTAGGAGGGTTGGCCATTCAGTACTTC. The gene calls are TRBV9 and TRBJ2-4; tentative D call: TRBD2 (5 bases). Germline V lookup: CDR1 SGDLS, CDR2 YYNGEE. The CDR3 runs to 13 residues. The V and J ends lost 0 bases and 9 bases respectively, with 10 bases between them.

In its sample, this clone was seen a few times. This chain uses TRBV13 with TRBJ2-5; D unresolved. The CDR3 is made up of 12 amino acids. Germline values: CDR1 PRHDT, CDR2 FYEKMQ (reference sequence). Trimming cost V 5 bases and J 7 bases, with 11 bases left between them. The CDR3 coding sequence is TGTGCCAGCAGCCCCAACGCCGGGACCCAGTACTTC. This gives the protein CASSPNAGTQYF.

The V gene is TRBV5-6, the J gene TRBJ2-1; D uncertain. The ends were cut back, 3 bases at V and 6 bases at J, with 16 bases in the middle. Germline assignment: CDR1 SGHDT and CDR2 YYEEEE. The length of the CDR3 is 15 residues. The chain's CDR3 is CASSSGSVTFNEQFF. DNA for the CDR3: TGTGCCAGCAGCTCCGGAAGCGTGACCTTCAATGAGCAGTTCTTC.

This clone was picked up a small number of times. The chain carries TRBV30 and TRBJ1-2; D not certain. Germline lookup yields CDR1 GTSNPN and CDR2 SVGIG (reference sequence). The CDR3 has 12 residues. V lost 1 base to trimming and J lost 5 bases, with 8 bases between them. The CDR3 coding sequence is TGTGCCTGGAGTGCCGGAAGATATGGCTACACCTTC. Translation: CAWSAGRYGYTF.

The genes are TRBV7-2 and TRBJ2-1, with unresolved D. CDR3 size: 15 residues. From germline, CDR1 is SGHTA and CDR2 FQGNSA. Trimming cost V 5 bases and J 0 bases, with 11 bases left between them. The CDR3 region has the DNA TGTGCCAGCAGCATGACCCAGAGCTCCTACAATGAGCAGTTCTTC. Its protein is CASSMTQSSYNEQFF.

This clone was observed a handful of times. The genes are TRBV7-9 and TRBJ2-3; tentatively, D is TRBD2 (6 bases). The CDR3 runs to 17 residues. Trimming removed 5 bases at V and 1 base at J, with 19 bases between. The V gene's germline CDR1 is SEHNR and CDR2 FQNEAQ (reference sequence). CDR3 DNA sequence: TGTGCCAGCAGCCTAACTCTCCGGGACTTAGGCACAGATACGCAGTATTTT. As protein: CASSLTLRDLGTDTQYF.

The V call is TRBV10-3, the J call TRBJ2-5; D is possibly TRBD1 (5 bases). V lost 9 bases and J 4 bases, leaving 21 bases between the germline ends. The germline gives CDR1 ENHRY, CDR2 SYGVKD. The CDR3 loop spans 15 amino acids. CDR3 coding DNA: TGTGCCATACAGGAGTACGATACCCCGGGAGAGACCCAGTACTTC. Translation gives CAIQEYDTPGETQYF.

V gene TRBV7-2 combines with J gene TRBJ2-1; D is uncertain. The CDR3 has 14 amino acids. Trimming took 2 bases from V and 3 from J, leaving 8 bases between them. CDR1 is SGHTA and CDR2 is FQGNSA in the germline V gene. The CDR3 is CASSLLGSYNEQFF. The DNA for the CDR3 is TGTGCCAGCAGCTTACTTGGCAGCTACAATGAGCAGTTCTTC.

This clone was detected a few times. The chain couples TRBV25-1 to TRBJ1-2, with D unclear. The ends were cut back, 0 bases at V and 8 bases at J, with 7 bases in the middle. The CDR3 totals 12 residues. CDR1 and CDR2 (germline): MGHDK, SYGVNS. The CDR3 DNA reads TGTGCCAGCAGTGAATATAATAGGGGCTACACCTTC. Encoded protein: CASSEYNRGYTF.

This clone was seen a few times. The DNA of the CDR3 is TGTGCCTGGGGACCGGGACTAGCGGGGCTCGAGCAGTTCTTC. This gives the protein CAWGPGLAGLEQFF. This sequence joins TRBV30 and TRBJ2-1, with 13 bases that match TRBD2. After removal of 5 bases from V and 10 bases from J, the junction contained 8 bases not matched to a gene. Looked up from germline, CDR1 is GTSNPN and CDR2 is SVGIG (reference sequence). The length of the CDR3 is 14 residues. Based on the CDR3 plus reference TRBV30 and TRBJ2-1, the full variable domain is SQTIHQWPATLVQPVGSPLSLECTVEGTSNPNLYWYRQAAGRGLQLLFYSVGIGQISSEVPQNLSASRPQDRQFILSSKKLLLSDSGFYLCAWGPGLAGLEQFFGPGTRLTVL.

This clone was counted a few times. The rearrangement joins TRBV29-1 to TRBJ2-3; D gene uncertain. Germline CDR1 reads SQVTM; CDR2 reads ANQGSEA. The CDR3 totals 15 residues. V was cut by 6 bases and J by 0 bases, with 16 bases left in between. This chain's CDR3 is CSVTSQDRSTDTQYF. In DNA, the CDR3 is TGCAGCGTAACCTCTCAGGATAGAAGCACAGATACGCAGTATTTT.

The gene calls are TRBV9 and TRBJ2-7, with 12 bases identical to TRBD1. Germline V lookup: CDR1 SGDLS, CDR2 YYNGEE. The junction had 9 bases not matched to a gene; V was cut back by 3 bases and J by 5 bases. This CDR3 is built from 16 residues. CDR3 DNA sequence: TGTGCCAGCAGCGATACGGGACAGGGGGCTAGGAACGAGCAGTACTTC. It specifies CASSDTGQGARNEQYF. Filled out from reference TRBV9 and TRBJ2-7, the complete variable domain reads DSGVTQTPKHLITATGQRVTLRCSPRSGDLSVYWYQQSLDQGLQFLIQYYNGEERAKGNILERFSAQQFPDLHSELNLSSLELGDSALYFCASSDTGQGARNEQYFGPGTRLTVT.

The rearrangement links TRBV15 to TRBJ2-5; TRBD2 might be the D (6 bases). Between the trimmed V and J ends, which lost 1 base and 0 bases, there was a span of 12 bases. Germline V gene sequence: CDR1 LNHNV, CDR2 YYDKDF (reference sequence). This CDR3 spans 16 amino acids. The CDR3 DNA follows: TGTGCCACCAGCAGAGTGGGGGGACTGTACCAAGAGACCCAGTACTTC. This sequence encodes CATSRVGGLYQETQYF. The whole variable domain, filled in from reference TRBV15 and TRBJ2-5, reads DAMVIQNPRYQVTQFGKPVTLSCSQTLNHNVMYWYQQKSSQAPKLLFHYYDKDFNNEADTPDNFQSRRPNTSFCFLDIRSPGLGDTAMYLCATSRVGGLYQETQYFGPGTRLLVL.

This rearrangement joins TRBV5-1 to TRBJ2-7; possibly TRBD2 for D (5 bases). Germline assignment: CDR1 SGHRS and CDR2 YFSETQ. The CDR3 runs 17 residues. With 6 bases removed from V and 6 bases from J, the gap between germline ends came to 28 bases. The chain's CDR3 is CASTSLSRLSALSEQYF. The CDR3 DNA follows: TGCGCCAGCACCTCACTATCCCGACTATCTGCTCTTAGCGAGCAGTACTTC.

This clone occurred a few times. V is TRBV30 and J is TRBJ1-2; D is perhaps TRBD1 (5 bases). The germline CDR1 and CDR2 sequences are GTSNPN and SVGIG (reference sequence). The CDR3 is made up of 16 amino acids. V lost 2 bases to trimming and J lost 4 bases, with 20 bases between them. As DNA, the CDR3 is TGTGCCTGGAGTCCTTCCGGGACCTGGGAGGGCTATGGCTACACCTTC. Amino acids: CAWSPSGTWEGYGYTF.

This clone came up once. This rearrangement joins TRBV7-9 to TRBJ2-2; D is perhaps TRBD2 (6 bases). The CDR3 loop spans 14 amino acids. The V gene's germline CDR1 is SEHNR and CDR2 FQNEAQ (reference sequence). Trimming took 5 bases from V and 7 from J, leaving 14 bases between them. The DNA for the CDR3 is TGTGCCAGCAGCCCTCGGGAGTTGATCGGGGAGCTGTTTTTT. Its translation: CASSPRELIGELFF.

As for this clone: Other DNA sequences in this sample translate to the same CDR3. This rearrangement joins TRBV7-9 to TRBJ2-7, with 8 bases that match TRBD1. CDR3 length equals 14 residues. Germline V CDR1 and CDR2: SEHNR, FQNEAQ (reference sequence). V lost 5 bases and J lost 0; bases outside the gene matches: 3. The CDR3 loop is CASSLGQASYEQYF. CDR3 in DNA: TGTGCCAGCAGCCTGGGACAGGCCTCCTACGAGCAGTACTTC.

This sequence joins TRBV28 and TRBJ1-2; the D gene is possibly TRBD1 (5 bases). Germline CDR1 reads MDHEN; CDR2 reads SYDVKM. CDR3 size: 14 residues. The V end lost 5 bases, the J end lost 3 bases, and 13 bases lay between the germline ends. In DNA, the CDR3 is TGTGCCAGCAGTGACGGGACCCTGTACTATGGCTACACCTTC. It specifies CASSDGTLYYGYTF.

This clone was seen a handful of times. This sequence joins TRBV9 and TRBJ2-1; possibly TRBD1 for D (6 bases). CDR1 is SGDLS and CDR2 is YYNGEE in the germline V gene. The CDR3 runs to 15 residues. V lost 4 bases and J lost 5, with 16 bases in between. CDR3 sequence: CASSLGRGRDNEQFF. As DNA, the CDR3 is TGTGCCAGCAGCCTAGGCAGGGGTAGGGACAATGAGCAGTTCTTC.

This clone was detected a few times. This sequence joins TRBV27 and TRBJ2-2; D is unresolved. Germline CDR1 reads MNHEY; CDR2 reads SMNVEV (reference sequence). The CDR3 is 13 amino acids. Deletions cut 8 bases from V and 7 bases from J, with 14 bases between. The chain's CDR3 is CASALISNGELFF. In nucleotides, the CDR3 is TGTGCCAGCGCCCTCATTAGTAACGGGGAGCTGTTTTTT.

This clone occurred a few times. This chain links TRBV30 with TRBJ2-7, with TRBD1 matching 7 bases. Germline CDR1 and CDR2: GTSNPN and SVGIG (reference sequence). Germline trimming cut 0 bases from V and 1 base from J; bases unmatched to any gene: 3. This CDR3 spans 14 amino acids. The CDR3 sequence: CAWSVETGSYEQYF. CDR3 DNA: TGTGCCTGGAGTGTGGAGACAGGGTCCTACGAGCAGTACTTC.

This clone occurred a few times. J is TRBJ1-4 and V is TRBV29-1, with D perhaps matching TRBD1 (5 bases). Germline V gives CDR1 SQVTM, CDR2 ANQGSEA. The CDR3 is 13 amino acids. V was clipped by 5 bases and J by 8 bases, with 15 bases between them. CDR3 nucleotides: TGCAGCGTTTTAGGCAGGGTAGGGGAAAAACTGTTTTTT. Translating gives CSVLGRVGEKLFF.

The CDR3 DNA is TGCAGCGTTGTGGGGATCTACGAGCAGTACTTC. This translates into CSVVGIYEQYF. This chain links TRBV29-1 with TRBJ2-7; the D is unclear. The germline V gene encodes CDR1 SQVTM and CDR2 ANQGSEA. V dropped 4 bases and J dropped 3 bases, with 7 bases sitting between them. The length of the CDR3 is 11 residues.

The chain is built from TRBV20-1 and TRBJ2-7; D gene uncertain. The V gene's germline CDR1 is DFQATT and CDR2 SNEGSKA (reference sequence). The germline V and J ends were trimmed by 6 bases and 5 bases, with 11 bases remaining between them. The CDR3 contains 11 residues. CDR3 amino acids: CSAPVRNEQYF. CDR3 nucleotides: TGCAGTGCCCCGGTCAGGAACGAGCAGTACTTC.

This clone has a handful of counts. V is TRBV29-1 and J is TRBJ2-7; 9 bases fit TRBD2. Germline V CDR1 and CDR2: SQVTM, ANQGSEA. There are 15 residues in the CDR3. V shed 3 bases and J 0 bases; nucleotides not matched to a gene: 6. Written as DNA, the CDR3 is TGCAGCGTTGATAGACTAGCGGAGCTCTCCTACGAGCAGTACTTC. Translation: CSVDRLAELSYEQYF.

This clone was recorded a few times. The V gene is TRBV5-1, the J gene TRBJ2-1; 13 bases map to TRBD2. Trimming removed 4 bases from V and 3 bases from J; junction bases left unmatched: 4. The CDR3 sequence is 16 residues long. Germline V CDR1 and CDR2: SGHRS, YFSETQ. The CDR3 bases are TGCGCCAGCAGCACCAGACTAGCGGGAGGCTACAATGAGCAGTTCTTC. Residues: CASSTRLAGGYNEQFF.

This clone was counted a few times. This sequence joins TRBV7-2 and TRBJ1-5; D gene ambiguous. V shed 4 bases and J shed 0 bases, with 10 bases lying between them. Germline CDR1 SGHTA, CDR2 FQGNSA. CDR3 length equals 15 residues. The CDR3: CASSSWAFSNQPQHF. For the CDR3, the DNA is TGTGCCAGCAGCTCCTGGGCCTTTAGCAATCAGCCCCAGCATTTT.

This clone has more than one count but fewer than ten. The chain uses TRBV9 and TRBJ2-4; maybe TRBD2 (5 bases). Germline values: CDR1 SGDLS, CDR2 YYNGEE. Trimming cost V 4 bases and J 5 bases, with 16 bases left between them. The CDR3 is made up of 15 amino acids. The CDR3 protein is CASSPLRAGENIQYF. The CDR3 DNA sequence: TGTGCCAGCAGCCCCCTTCGGGCGGGCGAAAACATTCAGTACTTC.

This clone has a handful of counts. The chain couples TRBV30 to TRBJ1-1; D call uncertain. The V gene lost 2 bases and the J gene lost 6 bases, with 16 bases spanning the gap. The CDR3 length is 14 residues. Per the germline V gene, CDR1 is GTSNPN and CDR2 is SVGIG (reference sequence). The CDR3 DNA sequence: TGTGCCTGGAGTTTCCGGGGTAAAAGGTCTGAAGCTTTCTTT. Amino acid sequence: CAWSFRGKRSEAFF.